This TCR beta chain was sequenced during a study of blood T cell repertoires in COVID-19. At the level of the study: From T cells, B-cell-depleted T cells, or PBMCs came the material, which was cDNA or gDNA.

Source study methods: Reference gene primers were amplified, and this amplification served to estimate nucleated cell counts. Some clones are missing from TCRdb's copy, which holds only in-frame ones; the method was immunoSEQ multiplex PCR. The V and J calls and clone size come from that table; D and trimming were worked out from the DNA. This table holds about 270,000 clones, roughly nine tenths found once. The germline CDR1 and CDR2 sequences are MNHEY and SVGAGI. The CDR3 spans 13 residues. V lost 2 bases and J 4 bases, leaving 6 bases between the germline ends. V usage is TRBV6-5 and J usage is TRBJ1-5; D unclear. The specimen was peripheral blood. The sequence was collected from a woman in her 30s with COVID-19, enrolled during active disease. CDR3 in DNA: TGTGCCAGCAGTTACGGTACAAATCAGCCCCAGCATTTT. This gives the protein CASSYGTNQPQHF.